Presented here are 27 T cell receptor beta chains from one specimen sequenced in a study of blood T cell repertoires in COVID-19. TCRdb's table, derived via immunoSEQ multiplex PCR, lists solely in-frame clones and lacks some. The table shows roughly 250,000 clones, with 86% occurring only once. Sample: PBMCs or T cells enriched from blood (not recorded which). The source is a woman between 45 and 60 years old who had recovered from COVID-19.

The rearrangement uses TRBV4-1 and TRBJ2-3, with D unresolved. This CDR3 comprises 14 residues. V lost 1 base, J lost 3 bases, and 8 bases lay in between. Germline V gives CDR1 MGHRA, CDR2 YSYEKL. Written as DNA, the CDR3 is TGCGCCAGCAGCCAAGGTCCAGCGACAGATACGCAGTATTTT. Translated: CASSQGPATDTQYF.

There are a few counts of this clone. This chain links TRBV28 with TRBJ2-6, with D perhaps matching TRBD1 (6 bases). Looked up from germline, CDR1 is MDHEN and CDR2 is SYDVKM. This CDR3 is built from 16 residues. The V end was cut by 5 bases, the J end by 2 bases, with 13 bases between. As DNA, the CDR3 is TGTGCCAGCAGTACCCCCGACAGGACTGGGGCCAACGTCCTGACTTTC. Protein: CASSTPDRTGANVLTF.

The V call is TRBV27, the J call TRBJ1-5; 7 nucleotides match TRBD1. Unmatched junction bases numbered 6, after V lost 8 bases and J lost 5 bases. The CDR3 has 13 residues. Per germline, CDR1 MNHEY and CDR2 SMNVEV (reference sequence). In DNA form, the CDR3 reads TGTGCCAGCCGGGGGCAGGGGGATCAGCCCCAGCATTTT. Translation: CASRGQGDQPQHF.

CDR3 DNA sequence: TGTGCCAGCAGTTTAATTTTCTCGGTCGGGGTACGGGAGCAGTACTTC. Encoded protein: CASSLIFSVGVREQYF. The chain is built from TRBV28 and TRBJ2-7; D perhaps matches TRBD2 (5 bases). The CDR3 runs to 16 residues. The V end lost 2 bases, the J end lost 7 bases, and 21 bases lay between the germline ends. Germline V gene data show CDR1 as MDHEN and CDR2 as SYDVKM.

The CDR3 sequence: CASSSRPGGQEKLFF. The CDR3 coding sequence is TGTGCCAGCAGTTCCAGACCAGGGGGTCAAGAAAAACTGTTTTTT. The chain recombines TRBV6-5 with TRBJ1-4; TRBD1 aligns across 7 bases. J gave up 8 bases and V 4 bases, and 10 bases lay outside the gene matches. The CDR3 is 15 residues long. The germline gives CDR1 MNHEY, CDR2 SVGAGI.

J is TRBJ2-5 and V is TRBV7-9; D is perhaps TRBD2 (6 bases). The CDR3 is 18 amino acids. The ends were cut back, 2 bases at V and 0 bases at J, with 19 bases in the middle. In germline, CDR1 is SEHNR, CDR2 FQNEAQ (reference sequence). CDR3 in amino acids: CASSLMLETAGHQETQYF. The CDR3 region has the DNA TGTGCCAGCAGCTTAATGCTCGAGACGGCGGGGCACCAAGAGACCCAGTACTTC.

The chain's CDR3 is CASSPRGRWNYGYTF. Here the CDR3 DNA reads TGTGCCAGCAGCCCAAGGGGGCGCTGGAACTATGGCTACACCTTC. The rearrangement links TRBV14 to TRBJ1-2; 7 nucleotides line up with TRBD1. Germline CDR1 is SGHDN and CDR2 is FVKESK. J gave up 2 bases and V 4 bases, and 7 bases lay outside the gene matches. This CDR3 is 15 amino acids long.

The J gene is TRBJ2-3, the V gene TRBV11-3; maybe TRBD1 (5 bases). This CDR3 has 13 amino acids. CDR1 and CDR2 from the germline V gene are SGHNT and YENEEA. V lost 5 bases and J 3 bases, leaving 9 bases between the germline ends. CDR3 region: CASSRRQTDTQYF. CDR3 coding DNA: TGTGCCAGCAGCCGACGACAGACAGATACGCAGTATTTT. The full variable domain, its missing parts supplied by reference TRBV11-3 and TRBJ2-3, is EAGVVQSPRYKIIEKKQPVAFWCNPISGHNTLYWYLQNLGQGPELLIRYENEEAVDDSQLPKDRFSAERLKGVDSTLKIQPAELGDSAVYLCASSRRQTDTQYFGPGTRLTVL.

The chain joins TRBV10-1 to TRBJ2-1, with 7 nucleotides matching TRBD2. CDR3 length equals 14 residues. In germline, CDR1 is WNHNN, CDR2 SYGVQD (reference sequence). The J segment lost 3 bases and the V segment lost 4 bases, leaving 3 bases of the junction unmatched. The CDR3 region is CASSVGTNYNEQFF. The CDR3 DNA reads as TGCGCCAGCAGTGTCGGGACTAACTACAATGAGCAGTTCTTC.

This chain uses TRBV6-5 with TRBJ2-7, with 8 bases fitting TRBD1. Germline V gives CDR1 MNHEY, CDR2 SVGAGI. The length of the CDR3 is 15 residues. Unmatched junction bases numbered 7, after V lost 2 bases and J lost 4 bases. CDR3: CASSYRGQEDYEQYF. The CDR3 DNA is TGTGCCAGCAGTTACAGGGGACAGGAAGATTACGAGCAGTACTTC.

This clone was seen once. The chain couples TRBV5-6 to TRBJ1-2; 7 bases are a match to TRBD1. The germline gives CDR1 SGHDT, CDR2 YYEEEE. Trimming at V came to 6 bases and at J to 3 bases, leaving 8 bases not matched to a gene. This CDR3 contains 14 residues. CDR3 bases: TGTGCCAGCACCGAAGGGGGCCGATACTATGGCTACACCTTC. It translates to CASTEGGRYYGYTF.

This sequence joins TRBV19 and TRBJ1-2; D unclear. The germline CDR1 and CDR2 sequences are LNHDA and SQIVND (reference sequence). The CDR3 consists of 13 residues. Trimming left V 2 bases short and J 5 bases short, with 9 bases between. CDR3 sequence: CASSISRGYGYTF. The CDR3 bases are TGTGCCAGTAGTATATCGCGAGGGTATGGCTACACCTTC.

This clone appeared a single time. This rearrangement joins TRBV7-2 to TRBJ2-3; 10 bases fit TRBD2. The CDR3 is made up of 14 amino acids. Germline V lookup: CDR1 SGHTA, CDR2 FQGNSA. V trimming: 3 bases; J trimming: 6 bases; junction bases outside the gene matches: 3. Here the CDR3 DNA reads TGTGCCAGCAGCTTTAGCGGGGGGCCGGATACGCAGTATTTT. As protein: CASSFSGGPDTQYF.

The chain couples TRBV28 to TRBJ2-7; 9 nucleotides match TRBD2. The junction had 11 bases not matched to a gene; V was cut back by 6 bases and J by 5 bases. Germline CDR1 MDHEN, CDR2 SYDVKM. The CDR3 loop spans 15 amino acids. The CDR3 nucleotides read TGTGCCAGCAGGGTCCCTAGCGGGACGACGGACGAGCAGTACTTC. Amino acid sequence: CASRVPSGTTDEQYF.

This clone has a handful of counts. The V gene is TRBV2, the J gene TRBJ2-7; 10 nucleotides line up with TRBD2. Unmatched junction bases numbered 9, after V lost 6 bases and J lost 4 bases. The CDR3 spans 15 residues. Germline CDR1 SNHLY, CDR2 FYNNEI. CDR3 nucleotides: TGTGCCAGCAGCCTAACTAGCGGGAATGGATACGAGCAGTACTTC. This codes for CASSLTSGNGYEQYF.

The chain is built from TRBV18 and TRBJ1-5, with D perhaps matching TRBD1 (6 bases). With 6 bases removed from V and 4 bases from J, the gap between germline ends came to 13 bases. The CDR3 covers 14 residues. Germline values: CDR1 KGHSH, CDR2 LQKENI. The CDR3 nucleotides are TGTGCCAGCTCCACAGGACAGACGAATCAGCCCCAGCATTTT. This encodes CASSTGQTNQPQHF.

Here the CDR3 reads CASSPRQGRDTEAFF. The CDR3 DNA sequence: TGCGCCAGCAGCCCGAGACAGGGTAGGGACACTGAAGCTTTCTTT. The V gene is TRBV5-1, the J gene TRBJ1-1, with TRBD1 matching over 7 bases. CDR1 and CDR2 from the germline V gene are SGHRS and YFSETQ. Trimming at V came to 4 bases and at J to 3 bases, leaving 9 bases not matched to a gene. CDR3 length equals 15 residues.

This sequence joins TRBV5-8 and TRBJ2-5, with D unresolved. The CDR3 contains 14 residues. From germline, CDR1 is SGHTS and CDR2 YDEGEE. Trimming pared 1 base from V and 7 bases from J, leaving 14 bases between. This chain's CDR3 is CASSLFLALGTQYF. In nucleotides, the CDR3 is TGTGCCAGCAGCTTGTTTCTCGCACTCGGGACCCAGTACTTC.

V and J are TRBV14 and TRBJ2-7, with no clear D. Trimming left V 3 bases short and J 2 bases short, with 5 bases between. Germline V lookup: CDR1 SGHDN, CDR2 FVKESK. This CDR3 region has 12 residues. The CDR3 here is CASSHGTYEQYF. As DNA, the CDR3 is TGTGCCAGCAGCCATGGCACCTACGAGCAGTACTTC.

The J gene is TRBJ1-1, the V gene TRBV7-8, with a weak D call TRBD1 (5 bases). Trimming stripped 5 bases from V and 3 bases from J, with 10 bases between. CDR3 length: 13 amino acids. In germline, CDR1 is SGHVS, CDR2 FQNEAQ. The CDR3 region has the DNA TGTGCCAGCAGCCCGGGCAGGGACACTGAAGCTTTCTTT. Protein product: CASSPGRDTEAFF.

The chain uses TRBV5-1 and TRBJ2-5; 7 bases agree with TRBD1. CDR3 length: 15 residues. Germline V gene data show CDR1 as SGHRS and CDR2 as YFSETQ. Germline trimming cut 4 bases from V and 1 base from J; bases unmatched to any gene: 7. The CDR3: CASSEYRGIQETQYF. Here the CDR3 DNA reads TGCGCCAGCAGCGAATACAGGGGTATCCAAGAGACCCAGTACTTC.

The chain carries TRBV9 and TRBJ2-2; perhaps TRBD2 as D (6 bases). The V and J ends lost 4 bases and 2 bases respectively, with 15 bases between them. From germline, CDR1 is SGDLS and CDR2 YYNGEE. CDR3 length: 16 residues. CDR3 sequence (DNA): TGTGCCAGCAGCTTTAGCGGTAGCCGCAACACCGGGGAGCTGTTTTTT. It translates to CASSFSGSRNTGELFF.

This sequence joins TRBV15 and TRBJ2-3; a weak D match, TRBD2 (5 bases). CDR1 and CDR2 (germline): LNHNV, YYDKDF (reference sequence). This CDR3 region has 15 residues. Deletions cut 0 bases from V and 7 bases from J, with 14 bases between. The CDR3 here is CATSRDGVARNTQYF. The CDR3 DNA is TGTGCCACCAGCAGAGATGGGGTAGCGAGGAATACGCAGTATTTT.

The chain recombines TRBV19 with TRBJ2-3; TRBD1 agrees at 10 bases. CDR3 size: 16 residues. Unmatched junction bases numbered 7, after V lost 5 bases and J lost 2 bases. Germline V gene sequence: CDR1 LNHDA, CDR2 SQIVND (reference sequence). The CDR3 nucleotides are TGTGCCAGTAGTCCCCGGGACAGGGGTACCACAGATACGCAGTATTTT. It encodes CASSPRDRGTTDTQYF. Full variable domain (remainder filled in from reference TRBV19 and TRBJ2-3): DGGITQSPKYLFRKEGQNVTLSCEQNLNHDAMYWYRQDPGQGLRLIYYSQIVNDFQKGDIAEGYSVSREKKESFPLTVTSAQKNPTAFYLCASSPRDRGTTDTQYFGPGTRLTVL.

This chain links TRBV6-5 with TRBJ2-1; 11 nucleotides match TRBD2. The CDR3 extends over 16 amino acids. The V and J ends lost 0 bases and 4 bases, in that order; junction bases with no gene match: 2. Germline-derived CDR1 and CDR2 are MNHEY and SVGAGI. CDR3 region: CASSYSTSGAYNEQFF. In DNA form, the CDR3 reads TGTGCCAGCAGTTACTCGACTAGCGGGGCGTACAATGAGCAGTTCTTC.

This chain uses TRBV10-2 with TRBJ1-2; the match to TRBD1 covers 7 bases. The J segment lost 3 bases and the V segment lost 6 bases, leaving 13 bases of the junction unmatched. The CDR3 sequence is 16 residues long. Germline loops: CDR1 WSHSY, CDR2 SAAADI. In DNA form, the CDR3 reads TGCGCCAGCAGAACAACAACTCCCGGGACAGACTATGGCTACACCTTC. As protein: CASRTTTPGTDYGYTF.

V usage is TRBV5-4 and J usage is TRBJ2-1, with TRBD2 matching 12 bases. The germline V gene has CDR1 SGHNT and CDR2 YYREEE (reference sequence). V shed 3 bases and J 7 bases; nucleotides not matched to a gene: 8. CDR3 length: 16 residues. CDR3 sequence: CASSSPSGGAFNEQFF. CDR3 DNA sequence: TGTGCCAGCAGCTCCCCTAGCGGGGGGGCGTTTAATGAGCAGTTCTTC. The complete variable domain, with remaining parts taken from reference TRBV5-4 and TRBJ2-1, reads ETGVTQSPTHLIKTRGQQVTLRCSSQSGHNTVSWYQQALGQGPQFIFQYYREEENGRGNFPPRFSGLQFPNYSSELNVNALELDDSALYLCASSSPSGGAFNEQFFGPGTRLTVL.